The 6 T cell receptor beta chains listed next were all sequenced from one sample in a study of beta chain features in type 1 diabetes. Study-level points and caveats: Shortening of TCRB CDR3s, moderate but significant, appeared in all four CD4+ subsets of Type 1 diabetes patients.

These receptors' targets are unknown. Expressed TCRB transcripts were sequenced because the entire RNA isolate underwent reverse transcription. Sequencing used immunoSEQ multiplex PCR; TCRdb keeps in-frame clones, though not all of them. The sample holds 150,000 to 200,000 clones, roughly 59% seen once. Sequenced sample: naive CD4+ T cells from blood. All receptors come from a man in his thirties or forties with type 1 diabetes.

The chain is built from TRBV2 and TRBJ2-1; D possibly corresponds to TRBD2 (5 bases). The CDR3 contains 12 residues. In germline, CDR1 is SNHLY, CDR2 FYNNEI. With 3 bases removed from V and 6 bases from J, the gap between germline ends came to 6 bases. In DNA form, the CDR3 reads TGTGCCAGCAGTGATCGGGGCAATGAGCAGTTCTTC. Amino acids: CASSDRGNEQFF.

This chain joins TRBV29-1 and TRBJ1-5; a possible D gene is TRBD1 (5 bases). There are 13 residues in the CDR3. CDR1 is SQVTM, CDR2 ANQGSEA, per germline. Trimming took off 4 bases at V and 0 bases at J, with 7 bases between the two ends. Here the CDR3 reads CSVGGDSNQPQHF. As DNA, the CDR3 is TGCAGCGTTGGGGGGGATAGCAATCAGCCCCAGCATTTT.

This clone has a handful of counts. The gene calls are TRBV7-2 and TRBJ2-6; D ambiguous. Per the germline V gene, CDR1 is SGHTA and CDR2 is FQGNSA. The V gene lost 5 bases and the J gene lost 2 bases, with 10 bases spanning the gap. This CDR3 has 15 amino acids. CDR3 bases: TGTGCCAGCAGCCTCAGTGGGGCTGGGGCCAACGTCCTGACTTTC. Translated, it gives CASSLSGAGANVLTF.

The V and J genes are TRBV7-2 and TRBJ2-1; D is possibly TRBD2 (5 bases). The germline V gene encodes CDR1 SGHTA and CDR2 FQGNSA. CDR3 size: 15 residues. V was trimmed by 3 bases and J by 1 base, leaving 10 bases between them. The CDR3 here is CASSFLRVSYNEQFF. The CDR3 nucleotides are TGTGCCAGCAGCTTTCTGCGGGTTTCCTACAATGAGCAGTTCTTC.

The chain is built from TRBV23-1 and TRBJ2-2; D perhaps matches TRBD2 (6 bases). TRBV23-1 is filed as an ORF, its function uncertain. The CDR3 contains 13 residues. Trimming removed 6 bases from V and 4 bases from J, with 9 bases in between. The chain's CDR3 is CASRGGLTGELFF. CDR3 in DNA: TGCGCCAGCAGGGGGGGACTCACCGGGGAGCTGTTTTTT.

This clone has only one observation. The rearrangement joins TRBV10-3 to TRBJ2-3; TRBD1 agrees at 9 bases. The germline V gene encodes CDR1 ENHRY and CDR2 SYGVKD. V was clipped by 0 bases and J by 10 bases; unmatched bases: 14. The CDR3 has 17 residues. CDR3: CAISESDGTGSRRAQYF. As DNA, the CDR3 is TGTGCCATCAGTGAGTCTGACGGGACAGGGTCTCGTAGGGCGCAGTATTTT.